The T cell receptor beta chain under discussion was sequenced for a study of blood T cell repertoires in COVID-19. For the study at large: Sites across the United States, Italy and Spain contributed samples from acute and convalescent COVID-19. Sources were T cells, B-cell-depleted T cells, or PBMCs; the material itself was cDNA or gDNA.

In the original processing: It was from reference gene primer amplification that nucleated cell counts were estimated. Sequencing was performed with immunoSEQ multiplex PCR; in TCRdb, only in-frame clones are kept and a portion is missing. The V and J calls and the clone size are those of that table, but D and trimming were determined from the DNA. The sample carries 80,000 to 90,000 clones, more than 75% recorded once. The CDR3 consists of 14 residues. Trimming removed 5 bases from V and 4 bases from J, with 14 bases in between. Germline loops: CDR1 MNHEY, CDR2 SVGAGI. The source material was peripheral blood. This chain joins TRBV6-5 and TRBJ1-1, with D uncertain. The TCR originated in an older woman with acute or convalescent COVID-19. DNA for the CDR3: TGTGCCAGCAGTCCGAGTAGAGTGCTCACTGAAGCTTTCTTT. Amino acid sequence: CASSPSRVLTEAFF.